The 16 T cell receptor beta chains given below trace back to one sample, sequenced in a study of OX40 agonist ivuxolimab in advanced cancers. Sequencing was performed with immunoSEQ multiplex PCR; in TCRdb, only in-frame clones are kept and a portion is missing. Of some 99,000 clones listed, 70% to 85% are singletons. The source material was CD4+ or CD8+ T cells sorted from blood, sampled in a trial of the OX40 agonist ivuxolimab. Receptors originate from an adult with an advanced solid tumor such as melanoma, head and neck, liver or kidney cancer.

The chain joins TRBV5-1 to TRBJ1-3; 7 bases agree with TRBD1. Trimming at V came to 3 bases and at J to 0 bases, leaving 6 bases not matched to a gene. The CDR3 contains 16 residues. Germline CDR1 SGHRS, CDR2 YFSETQ. The CDR3 region is CASSSGQPASGNTIYF. CDR3 DNA: TGCGCCAGCAGCTCGGGACAGCCTGCCTCTGGAAACACCATATATTTT.

This chain links TRBV2 with TRBJ2-3, with 7 bases that match TRBD1. This CDR3 is 16 amino acids long. The germline CDR1 and CDR2 sequences are SNHLY and FYNNEI. V shed 6 bases and J 2 bases; nucleotides not matched to a gene: 11. The CDR3, as DNA: TGTGCCAGCAGGCGGAAGGACAGGTCTCTCACAGATACGCAGTATTTT. Protein sequence: CASRRKDRSLTDTQYF.

The chain uses TRBV29-1 and TRBJ1-5; 8 nucleotides match TRBD1. The ends lost 4 bases at V and 5 bases at J; junction bases unmatched: 7. The germline gives CDR1 SQVTM, CDR2 ANQGSEA. This CDR3 is 14 amino acids long. This CDR3 is CSVGGDRWDQPQHF. The CDR3 nucleotides are TGCAGCGTTGGAGGGGACAGGTGGGATCAGCCCCAGCATTTT. Drawing the rest from reference TRBV29-1 and TRBJ1-5, the complete variable domain is SAVISQKPSRDICQRGTSLTIQCQVDSQVTMMFWYRQQPGQSLTLIATANQGSEATYESGFVIDKFPISRPNLTFSTLTVSNMSPEDSSIYLCSVGGDRWDQPQHFGDGTRLSIL.

This clone was seen only a few times. This rearrangement joins TRBV29-1 to TRBJ1-1; no clear D. V lost 2 bases and J 2 bases, leaving 0 bases between the germline ends. Looked up from germline, CDR1 is SQVTM and CDR2 is ANQGSEA. This CDR3 spans 10 amino acids. CDR3 sequence (DNA): TGCAGCGTTGAAAACACTGAAGCTTTCTTT. It specifies CSVENTEAFF.

The rearrangement links TRBV5-4 to TRBJ2-1; TRBD1 aligns across 7 bases. The CDR3 totals 17 residues. CDR1 is SGHNT and CDR2 is YYREEE in the germline V gene (reference sequence). Unmatched junction bases numbered 16, after V lost 10 bases and J lost 0 bases. CDR3 loop: CASKTGQKNYSYNEQFF. Here the CDR3 DNA reads TGTGCCTCCAAAACGGGACAGAAAAACTACTCCTACAATGAGCAGTTCTTC. Supplemented by reference TRBV5-4 and TRBJ2-1, the full variable domain reads ETGVTQSPTHLIKTRGQQVTLRCSSQSGHNTVSWYQQALGQGPQFIFQYYREEENGRGNFPPRFSGLQFPNYSSELNVNALELDDSALYLCASKTGQKNYSYNEQFFGPGTRLTVL.

The genes are TRBV27 and TRBJ1-6; D remains ambiguous. The CDR3 sequence is 14 residues long. V lost 6 bases and J 9 bases, leaving 15 bases between the germline ends. Germline CDR1 MNHEY, CDR2 SMNVEV (reference sequence). This CDR3 reads CASSSDLARSPLHF. For the CDR3, the DNA is TGTGCCAGCAGCTCCGACCTCGCGCGTTCACCCCTCCACTTT.

V is TRBV6-5 and J is TRBJ1-1; TRBD1 is a possible D gene (5 bases). The V and J ends lost 6 bases and 4 bases respectively, with 15 bases between them. CDR1 and CDR2 (germline): MNHEY, SVGAGI. This CDR3 comprises 14 residues. The CDR3, as DNA: TGTGCCAGCAGAGAAATCAGGGATAGCACTGAAGCTTTCTTT. Translated: CASREIRDSTEAFF.

The chain carries TRBV7-9 and TRBJ2-7; D is perhaps TRBD2 (5 bases). The CDR3 has 14 amino acids. Germline assignment: CDR1 SEHNR and CDR2 FQNEAQ (reference sequence). Trimming shortened V by 0 bases and J by 7 bases, and 13 bases separated the two germline ends. In nucleotides, the CDR3 is TGTGCCAGCAGCTTAGCGACGGGAATATCGGAGCAGTACTTC. It encodes CASSLATGISEQYF.

V usage is TRBV27 and J usage is TRBJ2-7; a weak D match, TRBD1 (5 bases). The CDR3 runs 14 residues. V shed 6 bases and J shed 7 bases, with 19 bases lying between them. CDR1 is MNHEY, CDR2 SMNVEV, per germline (reference sequence). This CDR3 is CASSLLGQGKEQYF. CDR3 DNA: TGTGCCAGCAGCCTCCTGGGGCAGGGAAAGGAGCAGTACTTC.

This clone has a single count. The J gene is TRBJ2-5, the V gene TRBV11-3, with unresolved D. From germline, CDR1 is SGHNT and CDR2 YENEEA. The CDR3 runs 13 residues. Deletions cut 0 bases from V and 1 base from J, with 3 bases between. DNA of the CDR3: TGTGCCAGCAGCTTAGAAGGCCAAGAGACCCAGTACTTC. This codes for CASSLEGQETQYF.

This clone was counted a few times. The genes are TRBV4-1 and TRBJ2-2; D perhaps matches TRBD2 (6 bases). Germline-derived CDR1 and CDR2 are MGHRA and YSYEKL. The CDR3 sequence is 18 residues long. Trimming removed 2 bases from V and 1 base from J, with 17 bases in between. CDR3 region: CASSQTLRREVNTGELFF. The CDR3 DNA reads TGCGCCAGCAGCCAAACCTTGAGGAGGGAGGTGAACACCGGGGAGCTGTTTTTT.

The gene calls are TRBV6-5 and TRBJ2-7; D assignment may be TRBD1 or TRBD2 (6 bases each). This CDR3 has 12 residues. Germline V gives CDR1 MNHEY, CDR2 SVGAGI. With 0 bases removed from V and 11 bases from J, the gap between germline ends came to 11 bases. The CDR3 sequence: CASSYSSGAEYF. The CDR3 DNA follows: TGTGCCAGCAGTTACTCCTCGGGGGCTGAGTACTTC.

The chain recombines TRBV13 with TRBJ1-1; D unclear. V lost 0 bases to trimming and J lost 1 base, with 12 bases between them. Per germline, CDR1 PRHDT and CDR2 FYEKMQ (reference sequence). This CDR3 contains 16 residues. The CDR3 loop is CASSLGWSRKNTEAFF. The CDR3 DNA is TGTGCCAGCAGCTTAGGCTGGTCTCGGAAGAACACTGAAGCTTTCTTT. Full variable domain (rest looked up from reference TRBV13 and TRBJ1-1): AAGVIQSPRHLIKEKRETATLKCYPIPRHDTVYWYQQGPGQDPQFLISFYEKMQSDKGSIPDRFSAQQFSDYHSELNMSSLELGDSALYFCASSLGWSRKNTEAFFGQGTRLTVV.

This clone was seen only once. The chain links TRBV6-7 to TRBJ2-1, with 9 bases lining up with TRBD2. TRBV6-7 is marked as an open reading frame, function uncertain. The CDR3 contains 17 residues. V was clipped by 4 bases and J by 10 bases; unmatched bases: 17. The CDR3 protein is CASSSDRREGTRREQFF. The CDR3, as DNA: TGTGCCAGCAGTTCAGATAGGCGGGAGGGCACACGCAGGGAGCAGTTCTTC.

Written as DNA, the CDR3 is TGTGCCAGCAGTTACTCGGGGACATCCAACGTCCTGACTTTC. It translates to CASSYSGTSNVLTF. V gene TRBV6-5 combines with J gene TRBJ2-6; a weak D match, TRBD1 (6 bases). The ends were cut back, 0 bases at V and 8 bases at J, with 8 bases in the middle. The CDR3 sequence is 14 residues long. From germline, CDR1 is MNHEY and CDR2 SVGAGI.

This chain joins TRBV23-1 and TRBJ2-2, with D possibly TRBD1 on 5 matching bases. TRBV23-1 is known as an ORF, though its function is uncertain. The CDR3 extends over 13 amino acids. V was trimmed by 5 bases and J by 4 bases, leaving 8 bases between them. The DNA of the CDR3 is TGCGCCAGCAGTAGAAGGGGCACCGGGGAGCTGTTTTTT. It codes for CASSRRGTGELFF.